This T cell receptor beta chain appears in the sequencing data of a study of blood T cell repertoires in COVID-19. Study at large: Either two negative PCRs, clearance, or symptom resolution qualified Cohort 3 donors as recovered. The samples span acute and convalescent COVID-19 from the United States, Italy and Spain.

Generated by immunoSEQ multiplex PCR, the TCRdb table keeps only in-frame clones and is missing some. The sample includes hundreds of thousands of clones, around 89% of them seen just once. V was shortened by 2 bases and J by 4 bases, with 29 bases between the two germline ends. Germline CDR1 and CDR2: MGHRA and YSYEKL. The CDR3 extends over 21 amino acids. This chain links TRBV4-1 with TRBJ1-4; tentative D call: TRBD1 (5 bases). This sequence originates from a woman in her fifties or sixties in a cohort exposed to, infected with or recovered from COVID-19 (not recorded which). Sequences were obtained from PBMCs or T cells enriched from blood (not recorded which). The CDR3 here is CASSQKNSLQGQLWGNEKLFF. CDR3 DNA: TGCGCCAGCAGCCAAAAAAATTCCCTTCAGGGCCAACTCTGGGGTAATGAAAAACTGTTTTTT.